This T cell receptor beta chain was identified during a study of beta chain features in type 1 diabetes (dated by TCRdb to 2016 to 2019). General notes on the study: Mean age, gender distribution, total cell number and subset yield were not different between patients and healthy donors. A total of 90 million to 120 million sorted cells were examined across all samples, and a strong correlation was observed between cell number per subset and RNA yield. In the study, recently diagnosed type 1 diabetes patients and matched healthy donors were compared on the TCRB repertoires of their sorted circulating CD4+ T cell subsets. Whereas all 30 or so donors provided naive and central memory subsets, regulatory and stem cell-like memory subsets were isolated from just 8 patients and roughly 8 healthy donors. Summary of the overall study and its limitations: PCR may preferentially amplify shorter templates, but because patient and control samples were amplified and corrected together, any resulting skew would affect both groups equally. Because cDNA was sequenced instead of genomic DNA, highly expressing activated cells could be over-represented, though the groups showed no difference in activation or CD3 levels. Fewer insertions and more nucleotide deletions at VDJ recombination sites were observed in patients with type 1 diabetes, implying thymic rearrangement abnormalities. A moderate but significant shortening of TCRB CDR3 length was observed in type 1 diabetes patients in all four CD4+ subsets. HLA sub-analyses involved small numbers of individuals, so any influence of HLA type on TCRB rearrangement remained unresolved. Naive, central memory and regulatory TCRB repertoires appeared to be more alike among patients than among healthy donors.

Each donor gave one peripheral blood draw, about 100 mL on average, collected into heparinised tubes. A BD FACSAria II and a panel including CD45RO, CCR7, CD25, CD127, CD95 and CD27 were used to sort naive, central memory, regulatory and stem cell-like memory CD4+ T cells. All sorted populations exceeded 95% purity. Right away, PBMCs were isolated by Lymphoprep density gradient centrifugation and were stained directly, with no culture step. To minimize batch effects, samples were stained and sorted in pairs, one healthy donor with one patient per experiment. To note about this clone: It has no known antigen specificity. No much larger clone exists at a distance of one base, and base qualities are not known.

CDR1 and CDR2, per the germline V gene, are SGHRS and YFSETQ. The germline V and J ends show losses of 6 bases and 1 base respectively, and no gene match explains 11 bases of the junction. The CDR3 contains 16 residues, cysteine and phenylalanine counted. CDR3 DNA only is kept here, 48 bases in frame from base 1. The entire isolated RNA was reverse transcribed using the High Capacity cDNA Reverse Transcription Kit, and thus expressed TCRB transcripts were sequenced. Naive, central memory and regulatory T cell samples underwent deep immunoSEQ sequencing, averaging approximately 3.5 million total reads per sample. Sorted cells were lysed in RLT buffer and RNA was extracted with DNase-treated RNeasy Micro or Mini kits, depending on cell number. To prevent cross-contamination, each cell subset was processed individually, whereas patient and healthy donor samples were processed jointly. The immunoSEQ multiplex PCR was used to amplify TCRB sequences from cDNA, yielding 87-bp fragments that span the CDR3 region. Sequencing of the amplicons was performed on the Illumina HiSeq platform. As for how the authors treated the data: PCR bias was computationally corrected using synthetic template baselines, reads within Hamming distance 2 were collapsed, and singletons that could not be merged were discarded. By aligning reads against IMGT, V, D and J genes, CDR3 length, and insertions or deletions at six rearrangement sites were assigned. Within each subset, clonotype counts were normalized to sorted cell number, and only after that were true diversity and Gini coefficients computed with the tcR R package. The overlap coefficient, calculated on TCRB nucleotide sequences, was used to measure repertoire sharing. Out-of-frame TCRB sequences from naive cells were analyzed as a proxy for the pre-selection repertoire. TCRdb re-hosts the immuneACCESS table, in-frame sequences only. Its copies lack some clones; in the studies checked, an unresolved V gene accounts for under half of them, and the cause for the rest is not known. The V and J calls and clone size come from that table; D and trimming were worked out from the DNA. The sample records roughly 330,000 clones, approximately 9.9% of which are singletons. Of the sample, more than 0.015% is held by the ten largest clones.

Sequencing was done on a sample of naive CD4+ T cells from blood. This specimen's cell subset or site label, per the study, means: true naive CD4+ T cells. The source of this sequence is a woman aged 25 to 39 in good health. The chain uses TRBV5-1 and TRBJ2-5; TRBD1 fits 8 bases in the junction. The nucleotide sequence is TGCGCCAGCACCTCATCAGGACAGGGCCTCCAAGAGACCCAGTACTTC. Its product reads: CASTSSGQGLQETQYF.